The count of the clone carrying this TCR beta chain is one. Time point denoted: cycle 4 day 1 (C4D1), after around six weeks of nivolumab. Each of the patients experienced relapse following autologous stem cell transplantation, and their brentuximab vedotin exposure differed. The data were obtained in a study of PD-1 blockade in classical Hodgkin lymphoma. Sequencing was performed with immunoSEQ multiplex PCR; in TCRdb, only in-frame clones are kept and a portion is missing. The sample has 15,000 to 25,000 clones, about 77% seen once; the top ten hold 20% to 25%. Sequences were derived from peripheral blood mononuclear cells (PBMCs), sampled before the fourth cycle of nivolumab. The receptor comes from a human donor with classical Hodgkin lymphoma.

Here the CDR3 reads CASSPLAGSTDTQYF. The CDR3 nucleotides are TGTGCCAGCTCACCCCTAGCGGGGAGCACAGATACGCAGTATTTT. The chain links TRBV18 to TRBJ2-3; the match to TRBD2 covers 9 bases. The CDR3 sequence is 15 residues long. V shed 3 bases, J shed 0 bases, and the junction held 1 base outside the gene matches. The germline V gene encodes CDR1 KGHSH and CDR2 LQKENI.